This T cell receptor (beta chain) was obtained from a study of CD8+ T cells in alopecia areata (dated by TCRdb to the late 2010s). As for the study more broadly: The treated patients took part in an open-label pilot trial in which moderate-to-severe alopecia areata was treated with oral tofacitinib at 5 to 10 mg twice daily. Patients stayed on tofacitinib for 6 to 18 months and then had 6 months of follow-up off drug so that delayed response and recurrence could be assessed. High-throughput TCRbeta sequencing was used to examine T cell clonal expansion in alopecia areata in both the C3H/HeJ mouse model and human patients. Scalp tissue and sorted CD4+ and CD8+ peripheral blood T cells from patchy and totalis/universalis alopecia areata patients and from healthy controls were covered by human TCRbeta sequencing. Biopsies were taken from tofacitinib-treated patients at baseline and at 4 and 24 weeks of treatment, and a later scalp biopsy was taken in several of the tofacitinib-treated patients. Scalp clonality was compared among normal scalp (n=4), patchy alopecia areata scalp (n=8), and alopecia totalis/universalis scalp (n=8). The RNA source kit depended on sample type: the PAXgene miRNA kit for fixed scalp, the miRNeasy kit for PBMCs, and the RNeasy kit for mouse skin. TCRbeta CDR3 regions were amplified by immunoSEQ multiplex PCR with 35 Vbeta forward and 13 Jbeta reverse primers. Overall study results and their limits: Shared TCR sequences between patients were less evident than in mice, which may be partly attributable to HLA diversity in the patient population. Resident alphabeta T cells in normal human skin are also sequenced, complicating scalp TCR repertoire analysis, unlike mouse skin dominated by gammadelta T cells. Compared with normal scalp, lesional scalp, particularly in alopecia totalis/universalis, had higher clonality and more expanded CD8+ clones, which suggests antigenic drive.

Lesional scalp punch biopsies and peripheral blood were collected from alopecia areata patients. PBMCs were isolated by density centrifugation and stained for CD3, CD4 and CD8, after which CD4+ and CD8+ T cells were sorted on a FACSAria. Unmatched junction bases come to 11, with V trimmed by 0 bases and J by 4 bases. CDR1 and CDR2 (SGHRS, YFSETQ) derive from the germline V gene. Inclusive of the bounding cysteine and phenylalanine, the CDR3 is 18 residues long. This entry keeps only the CDR3 DNA: 54 bases, framed from base 1. A note on this clone: The specificity of this receptor is unknown. Base qualities are not provided; no much larger clone lies one nucleotide away.

The protocol used for the library was the immunoSEQ multiplex PCR assay. RNA was extracted from all samples and reverse transcribed into cDNA, which served as template for TCR sequencing. SuperScript III was used for first-strand cDNA synthesis, primed with a 2:1 mix of oligo-dT and random hexamers. A synthetic immune receptor repertoire was used to measure amplification bias, and any remaining bias was corrected computationally. As for how the authors treated the data: Raw reads were preprocessed to remove errors, and CDR3 was defined by IMGT conventions from the conserved cysteine to phenylalanine. Clonality was calculated as 1 minus Shannon entropy normalized by log2 of the number of productive unique TCRs. CD4 or CD8 identity of scalp clones was inferred by cross-referencing scalp TCRbeta sequences with sorted blood CD4 and CD8 repertoires. Here the immuneACCESS table is served through TCRdb, limited to in-frame sequences with V and J called. Missing clones are a known gap in these copies; in checked studies unresolved V genes cover under half, and the rest lacks a known reason. Clone size and the V and J calls come from that table; the DNA yielded D and trimming. The sample includes approximately 150,000 clones, with over 45% observed a single time. The top ten clones comprise 6.5% to 7.5% of the sample.

This clonotype was sampled from a human donor with alopecia areata. Sequenced material: CD4+ T cells sorted from blood. This receptor chain uses TRBV5-1 and TRBJ2-1, with 9 junctional bases fitting TRBD2. The CDR3 here reads CASSLAGLREGRYNEQFF. The DNA is as follows: TGCGCCAGCAGCTTGGCCGGTTTGCGGGAGGGCCGGTACAATGAGCAGTTCTTC.